Listed here are 5 T cell receptor beta chains from one sample, sequenced in a study of shared clonotypes between healthy human individuals. The protocol was immunoSEQ multiplex PCR, while the TCRdb copy is restricted to in-frame clones and leaves out a portion. This table has around 350,000 clones, 70% to 75% appearing once. Sequenced input: memory CD4+ T cells sorted from blood. The subset here: CD45RA-negative fraction. These receptors were collected from a man younger than 40 in good health.

The chain couples TRBV5-4 to TRBJ2-7; possible D gene TRBD1, 6 bases. Germline assignment: CDR1 SGHNT and CDR2 YYREEE (reference sequence). V lost 4 bases, J lost 7 bases, and 12 bases lay in between. This CDR3 spans 12 amino acids. The CDR3 DNA reads as TGTGCCAGCAGCCCCGACAGGCATGAGCAGTACTTC. Encoded protein: CASSPDRHEQYF.

Details on this clone: Other nucleotide sequences from this sample produce the same CDR3. This CDR3 is CASSPGPNTEAFF. The CDR3 DNA reads as TGTGCCAGCTCACCGGGGCCGAACACTGAAGCTTTCTTT. The gene calls are TRBV18 and TRBJ1-1; TRBD1 might be the D (5 bases). The ends were cut back, 3 bases at V and 1 base at J, with 6 bases in the middle. CDR3 size: 13 residues. Germline V gives CDR1 KGHSH, CDR2 LQKENI.

This clone was seen a handful of times. The V and J genes are TRBV5-4 and TRBJ2-3, with D unclear. The V end lost 0 bases, the J end lost 1 base, and 12 bases lay between the germline ends. The CDR3 consists of 16 residues. Germline V gene lookup returns CDR1 SGHNT and CDR2 YYREEE (reference sequence). The CDR3 nucleotides read TGTGCCAGCAGCTTGGGAGTAGCTGCGGGCACAGATACGCAGTATTTT. As protein: CASSLGVAAGTDTQYF.

This clone was picked up a small number of times. The chain employs TRBV5-1 and TRBJ2-7; TRBD1 matches at 10 bases. The CDR3 runs to 15 residues. Losses at the gene ends were 0 bases for V and 6 bases for J; bases not matched to a gene: 6. Germline CDR1 is SGHRS and CDR2 is YFSETQ. CDR3: CASSLARGQGIEQYF. The CDR3 DNA reads TGCGCCAGCAGCTTGGCTCGGGGACAGGGGATCGAGCAGTACTTC.

The chain uses TRBV28 and TRBJ2-7; 10 bases agree with TRBD2. This CDR3 is built from 14 residues. V was pared by 2 bases and J by 4 bases, with 2 bases of the junction left unmatched. CDR1 MDHEN and CDR2 SYDVKM come from the germline V gene. CDR3 nucleotides: TGTGCCAGCAGTTTAAGCGGGAGGGCGTACGAGCAGTACTTC. It is translated as CASSLSGRAYEQYF.